The source of this TCR beta chain is a study of shared clonotypes between healthy human individuals. Overall study context: The plates for each donor numbered three CD4 naive, three CD4 memory, two CD8 naive and one CD8 memory.

CDR1 is MNHNY and CDR2 is SVGAGI in the germline V gene (reference sequence). The V gene lost 6 bases and the J gene lost 1 base, with 10 bases spanning the gap. This CDR3 region has 13 residues. For each subset, genomic DNA was distributed in equal portions over several immunoSEQ plates. Measured with immunoSEQ multiplex PCR; TCRdb has only the in-frame clones, and not every one. This sample has about 1.1 million clones; approximately 80% occur once, and the top ten carry about 0.52%. This clone was detected only once. The rearrangement joins TRBV6-6 to TRBJ2-7; D may be TRBD2 (6 bases). Sequences were obtained from memory CD4+ T cells from PBMCs. The subset: CD45RA-negative fraction. This clonotype was obtained from a man aged 18-30 years in good health. Some clones in this sample may be carry-over from other donors' samples. The CDR3 region has the DNA TGTGCCAGCAGATTTGGGACTTCCTACGAGCAGTACTTC. It encodes CASRFGTSYEQYF.